Here is one T cell receptor beta chain with its context. TCRdb's copy holds only in-frame clones and misses some; the assay was immunoSEQ multiplex PCR. There are under 200,000 clones in the sample; roughly 94% occur only once, and about 15% lies in the top ten. The ends were cut back, 0 bases at V and 0 bases at J, with 10 bases in the middle. The CDR3 has 16 amino acids. The germline gives CDR1 MNHNS, CDR2 SASEGT. The data derive from a study of control samples from healthy donors and cancer patients. The specimen was PBMCs. The chain uses TRBV6-1 and TRBJ2-3; TRBD2 is a possible D gene (5 bases). The TCR comes from a man in his sixties with colorectal cancer. CDR3 residues: CASSEARGFSTDTQYF. The CDR3 DNA reads as TGTGCCAGCAGTGAAGCGCGAGGGTTTAGCACAGATACGCAGTATTTT.